The 15 T cell receptor beta chains below were found in one sample sequenced in a study of blood T cell repertoires in COVID-19. Sequenced by immunoSEQ multiplex PCR; TCRdb stores in-frame clones only, minus some. The sample carries more than 200,000 clones, approximately 83% recorded once. Source material: peripheral blood. All receptors come from a middle-aged man with active or convalescent COVID-19.

The chain carries TRBV3-1 (or the pseudogene TRBV3-2) and TRBJ1-3, with D perhaps matching TRBD1 (6 bases). Per the germline V gene, CDR1 is LGHDT and CDR2 is YNNKEL (reference sequence). V lost 6 bases and J 4 bases, leaving 19 bases between the germline ends. The CDR3 is 16 residues long. In nucleotides, the CDR3 is TGTGCCAGCAGATCCCTCCAGGGGTCGAGAGGAAACACCATATATTTT. Its protein product is CASRSLQGSRGNTIYF.

As concerns this clone: Other nucleotide sequences in the sample specify the same CDR3. The chain has TRBV6-1 and TRBJ1-1; no clear D. The CDR3 sequence is 13 residues long. Germline V gene sequence: CDR1 MNHNS, CDR2 SASEGT. Trimming left V 0 bases short and J 4 bases short, with 6 bases between. The CDR3: CASSEARGTEAFF. The DNA for the CDR3 is TGTGCCAGCAGTGAAGCTCGAGGCACTGAAGCTTTCTTT.

The chain recombines TRBV5-1 with TRBJ1-6; D perhaps matches TRBD1 (6 bases). With 0 bases removed from V and 9 bases from J, the gap between germline ends came to 16 bases. Germline V gene lookup returns CDR1 SGHRS and CDR2 YFSETQ. This CDR3 is 16 amino acids long. DNA for the CDR3: TGCGCCAGCAGCTTGGGGGTGGACAGCTCTTTTTCACCCCTCCACTTT. The encoded protein is CASSLGVDSSFSPLHF.

This clone was recorded once. This sequence joins TRBV19 and TRBJ1-5; 7 nucleotides align to TRBD1. CDR1 and CDR2 (germline): LNHDA, SQIVND (reference sequence). J gave up 4 bases and V 4 bases, and 7 bases lay outside the gene matches. The CDR3 length is 15 residues. This CDR3 is CASSRQGVSNQPQHF. CDR3 coding DNA: TGTGCCAGTAGTAGACAGGGTGTGTCAAATCAGCCCCAGCATTTT.

The chain recombines TRBV6-2 or TRBV6-3 with TRBJ2-7, with 9 positions matching TRBD1. CDR3 length: 16 amino acids. Germline V gives CDR1 MNHEY, CDR2 SVGEGT. Trimming cost V 2 bases and J 5 bases; bases outside gene matches: 10. The CDR3, as DNA: TGTGCCAGCAGTTACCAGTATCCGGGACAGGGCCACGAGCAGTACTTC. Its protein product is CASSYQYPGQGHEQYF.

The chain joins TRBV12-3 or TRBV12-4 to TRBJ2-3, with D tentatively TRBD2 (6 bases). Trimming took 5 bases from V and 4 from J, leaving 10 bases between them. This CDR3 is built from 13 residues. This CDR3 is CASSRLEADTQYF. The CDR3 DNA is TGTGCCAGCAGTCGACTAGAAGCAGATACGCAGTATTTT.

The gene calls are TRBV9 and TRBJ2-7; no firm D call. This CDR3 has 15 amino acids. The germline V gene encodes CDR1 SGDLS and CDR2 YYNGEE. The V gene lost 0 bases and the J gene lost 2 bases, with 12 bases spanning the gap. CDR3 in DNA: TGTGCCAGCAGCGTAGGGCAACAGCCCACCTACGAGCAGTACTTC. This codes for CASSVGQQPTYEQYF.

V and J are TRBV7-9 and TRBJ1-4; 8 bases match TRBD1. The CDR3 contains 16 residues. CDR1 is SEHNR, CDR2 FQNEAQ, per germline (reference sequence). The ends lost 5 bases at V and 1 base at J; junction bases unmatched: 6. The CDR3 here is CASSPQGGRTNEKLFF. The CDR3 DNA reads as TGTGCCAGCAGCCCACAGGGGGGTCGAACTAATGAAAAACTGTTTTTT.

The chain has TRBV6-6 and TRBJ1-5, with TRBD1 as a possible D gene (6 bases). The germline V and J ends were trimmed by 6 bases and 6 bases, with 18 bases remaining between them. This CDR3 has 15 amino acids. Germline loops: CDR1 MNHNY, CDR2 SVGAGI (reference sequence). The CDR3 DNA reads as TGTGCCAGCAGCAGGGGACGGGGAGAGGCTCAGCCCCAGCATTTT. Amino acid sequence: CASSRGRGEAQPQHF.

V gene TRBV5-1 combines with J gene TRBJ1-1, with D maybe TRBD1 (5 bases). This CDR3 has 14 amino acids. Germline V gives CDR1 SGHRS, CDR2 YFSETQ. Trimming pared 3 bases from V and 5 bases from J, leaving 14 bases between. The CDR3 DNA follows: TGCGCCAGCAGCTCCGAAGGGGTTGGGACTGAAGCTTTCTTT. It encodes CASSSEGVGTEAFF.

CDR3 in amino acids: CASSSNLGGGGGGYTF. CDR3 coding DNA: TGTGCCAGCAGCTCCAATTTGGGGGGAGGAGGTGGAGGCTACACCTTC. The chain uses TRBV11-2 and TRBJ1-2, with D possibly matching TRBD1 (5 bases). V was shortened by 4 bases and J by 8 bases, with 23 bases between the two germline ends. CDR1 is SGHAT and CDR2 is FQNNGV in the germline V gene. The CDR3 runs 16 residues. Full variable domain (remainder filled in from reference TRBV11-2 and TRBJ1-2): EAGVAQSPRYKIIEKRQSVAFWCNPISGHATLYWYQQILGQGPKLLIQFQNNGVVDDSQLPKDRFSAERLKGVDSTLKIQPAKLEDSAVYLCASSSNLGGGGGGYTFGSGTRLTVV.

J is TRBJ2-1 and V is TRBV3-1 (or the pseudogene TRBV3-2); 12 positions agree with TRBD2. This CDR3 is built from 13 residues. Germline V gene data show CDR1 as LGHDT and CDR2 as YNNKEL (reference sequence). The junction had 5 bases not matched to a gene; V was cut back by 2 bases and J by 15 bases. The CDR3 reads CASSQSSGGARFF. CDR3 bases: TGTGCCAGCAGCCAATCTAGCGGGGGGGCTCGGTTCTTC.

The rearrangement joins TRBV10-3 to TRBJ2-7; 8 nucleotides align to TRBD1. Per germline, CDR1 ENHRY and CDR2 SYGVKD. This CDR3 contains 13 residues. The V gene end was trimmed by 4 bases and the J gene end by 1 base; junction bases not matched to a gene: 0. CDR3 residues: CAISGQGSYEQYF. DNA of the CDR3: TGTGCCATCAGTGGACAGGGGTCCTACGAGCAGTACTTC.

V and J are TRBV10-3 and TRBJ1-1; 10 positions agree with TRBD1. There are 14 residues in the CDR3. V lost 6 bases to trimming and J lost 4 bases; unmatched junction nucleotides: 5. CDR1 is ENHRY and CDR2 is SYGVKD in the germline V gene. The CDR3: CAIRPGQGFTEAFF. The DNA of the CDR3 is TGTGCCATCAGACCGGGACAGGGGTTCACTGAAGCTTTCTTT.

The J gene is TRBJ2-1, the V gene TRBV19; TRBD2 might be the D (5 bases). The germline CDR1 and CDR2 sequences are LNHDA and SQIVND (reference sequence). The CDR3 sequence is 13 residues long. Trimming pared 7 bases from V and 7 bases from J, leaving 14 bases between. The CDR3 loop reads CASNPGLGNEQFF. CDR3 sequence (DNA): TGTGCCAGTAACCCGGGATTGGGAAATGAGCAGTTCTTC.